A single sample gave rise to the 5 T cell receptor beta chains below, sequenced in a study of regulatory T cells in long-lasting Graves disease. Time point: persistent/refractory GD, antithyroid drugs over 5 years with positive TRAb. The authors made the TCR library using RNA they extracted from PBMCs. Arm-PCR of CDR3 regions and iRepertoire HTBI primers were the basis on which TCR beta libraries were built. TCRdb reprocessed the multiplex PCR reads via MiXCR and lists one record per CDR3 protein. Here the sample spans 400,000 to 500,000 distinct CDR3 sequences, over 20% being singletons. The specimen comprised peripheral blood mononuclear cells (PBMCs), sampled when the disease was refractory, from a patient treated with antithyroid drugs. All receptors derive from a female donor with Graves disease.

This clonotype was observed at least ten times. The rearrangement joins TRBV2 to TRBJ1-4; 7 nucleotides match TRBD1. Germline V gene sequence: CDR1 SNHLY, CDR2 FYNNEI. J was trimmed by 3 bases and V by 6 bases; bases with no gene match: 7. The CDR3 extends over 15 amino acids. This chain's CDR3 is CASRTTGLANEKLFF. The CDR3 coding sequence is TGTGCCAGCAGAACGACAGGGCTGGCTAATGAAAAACTGTTTTTT.

For this clonotype: A read error may be the cause here, since a much bigger clone is one base away. The chain links TRBV6-9 to TRBJ2-5; 7 bases fit TRBD1. Losses at the gene ends were 4 bases for V and 5 bases for J; bases not matched to a gene: 10. Germline V gene sequence: CDR1 MNHGY, CDR2 SVAAGI. The CDR3 totals 15 residues. The CDR3 region has the DNA TGTGCCAGCAGTTGCTCGCCAGGGGGTGTGGAGACCCAGTACTTC. Residues: CASSCSPGGVETQYF.

This chain connects TRBV14 to TRBJ2-7, with 8 bases identical to TRBD1. This CDR3 comprises 13 residues. V gave up 8 bases and J gave up 5 bases; unmatched junction bases: 8. Germline V gene sequence: CDR1 SGHDN, CDR2 FVKESK. CDR3 DNA sequence: TGTGCCAGCGGCCCCAGGGGGCACGACGAGCAGTACTTC. Translated, it gives CASGPRGHDEQYF.

J is TRBJ2-7 and V is TRBV28, with D unclear. The germline V gene encodes CDR1 MDHEN and CDR2 SYDVKM. CDR3 length: 14 residues. V lost 6 bases and J lost 2, with 14 bases in between. For the CDR3, the DNA is TGTGCCAGCAGACGCACTTTTTCCGCCTACGAGCAGTACTTC. Protein sequence: CASRRTFSAYEQYF.

This clonotype was detected ten times or more. The chain has TRBV28 and TRBJ2-7; D assignment may be TRBD1 or TRBD2 (6 bases each). The CDR3 covers 17 residues. Trimming took 6 bases from V and 1 from J, leaving 22 bases between them. CDR1 is MDHEN and CDR2 is SYDVKM in the germline V gene. The CDR3 protein is CASSRRGWAGVSYEQYF. The CDR3 DNA reads TGTGCCAGCAGCAGGCGGGGTTGGGCAGGGGTATCCTACGAGCAGTACTTC. Filled out from reference TRBV28 and TRBJ2-7, the complete variable domain reads DVKVTQSSRYLVKRTGEKVFLECVQDMDHENMFWYRQDPGLGLRLIYFSYDVKMKEKGDIPEGYSVSREKKERFSLILESASTNQTSMYLCASSRRGWAGVSYEQYFGPGTRLTVT.